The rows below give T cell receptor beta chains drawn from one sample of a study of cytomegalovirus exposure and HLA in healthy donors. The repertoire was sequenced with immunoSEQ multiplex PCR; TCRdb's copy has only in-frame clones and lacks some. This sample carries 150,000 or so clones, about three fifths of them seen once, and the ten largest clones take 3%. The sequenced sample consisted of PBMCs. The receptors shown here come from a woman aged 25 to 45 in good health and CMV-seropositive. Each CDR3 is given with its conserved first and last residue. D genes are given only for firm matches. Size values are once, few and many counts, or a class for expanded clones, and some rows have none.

CDR3nt: TGCGCCAGCAGCTCCCACACGAGGGCATCCTCTAGCACAGATACGCAGTATTTT; CDR3aa: CASSSHTRASSSTDTQYF; abundance: -; v_gene: TRBV5-1; d_gene: -; j_gene: TRBJ2-3
CDR3nt: TGTGCCAGCGCCCGGGACGGAGGGTCTGGCTACACCTTC; CDR3aa: CASARDGGSGYTF; abundance: -; v_gene: TRBV6-5; d_gene: -; j_gene: TRBJ1-2
CDR3nt: TGCAGCGTTGCACGGGGGAGGTCCCACGAGCAGTACTTC; CDR3aa: CSVARGRSHEQYF; abundance: -; v_gene: TRBV29-1; d_gene: -; j_gene: TRBJ2-7
CDR3nt: TGTGCCAGCAGCTACCGGACAGCCTTCGCGAACACCGGGGAGCTGTTTTTT; CDR3aa: CASSYRTAFANTGELFF; abundance: -; v_gene: TRBV13; d_gene: -; j_gene: TRBJ2-2
CDR3nt: TGTGCCAGCAGTGTCTACCTGTACGAGCAGTACTTC; CDR3aa: CASSVYLYEQYF; abundance: -; v_gene: TRBV28; d_gene: -; j_gene: TRBJ2-7
CDR3nt: TGTGCCAGCTCACCCGACAGGGGGGCCGTGAATCAGCCCCAGCATTTT; CDR3aa: CASSPDRGAVNQPQHF; abundance: once; v_gene: TRBV18; d_gene: TRBD1; j_gene: TRBJ1-5
CDR3nt: TGTGCCAGCAGCCTACAGACAGGGTATAGCAATCAGCCCCAGCATTTT; CDR3aa: CASSLQTGYSNQPQHF; abundance: -; v_gene: TRBV7-2; d_gene: TRBD1; j_gene: TRBJ1-5
CDR3nt: TGTGCCAGCAGTCCCCTCGTAGGCACTAGCTCCTACAATGAGCAGTTCTTC; CDR3aa: CASSPLVGTSSYNEQFF; abundance: -; v_gene: TRBV28; d_gene: -; j_gene: TRBJ2-1
CDR3nt: TGTGCCAGCAGCGCAGGGGGAGAGCAGTACTTC; CDR3aa: CASSAGGEQYF; abundance: -; v_gene: TRBV28; d_gene: TRBD1; j_gene: TRBJ2-7
CDR3nt: TGTGCCAGCAGCTTAGGTGGACAGGGGGGGGGTCAGCCCCAGCATTTT; CDR3aa: CASSLGGQGGGQPQHF; abundance: -; v_gene: TRBV13; d_gene: TRBD1; j_gene: TRBJ1-5
CDR3nt: TGTGCCAGCAGTTTATTAGGGACAGGGCCCTACGAGCAGTACTTC; CDR3aa: CASSLLGTGPYEQYF; abundance: few; v_gene: TRBV28; d_gene: TRBD1; j_gene: TRBJ2-7
CDR3nt: TGTGCCAGCAACCTTGACATGACGACAGATACGCAGTATTTT; CDR3aa: CASNLDMTTDTQYF; abundance: -; v_gene: TRBV2; d_gene: -; j_gene: TRBJ2-3
CDR3nt: TGTGCCAGCAGCTTTTCTCGGCTAACAGGGGGCAATGAAGCTTTCTTT; CDR3aa: CASSFSRLTGGNEAFF; abundance: -; v_gene: TRBV5-6; d_gene: TRBD1; j_gene: TRBJ1-1
CDR3nt: TGTGCCAGCAGCTTGACGGGACAGACCTACGAGCAGTACTTC; CDR3aa: CASSLTGQTYEQYF; abundance: -; v_gene: TRBV5-4; d_gene: TRBD1; j_gene: TRBJ2-7
CDR3nt: TGCGCCAGCAGCTTGGGGCAGTCCTACAATGAGCAGTTCTTC; CDR3aa: CASSLGQSYNEQFF; abundance: -; v_gene: TRBV5-1; d_gene: -; j_gene: TRBJ2-1
CDR3nt: TGTGCCAGCAGCTTATCAGGGACTCGGGGCTACACCTTC; CDR3aa: CASSLSGTRGYTF; abundance: -; v_gene: TRBV5-4; d_gene: -; j_gene: TRBJ1-2
CDR3nt: TGTGCCTGGAGTCAGTCGGGAGCCAAAGCCGGCTACACCTTC; CDR3aa: CAWSQSGAKAGYTF; abundance: few; v_gene: TRBV30; d_gene: -; j_gene: TRBJ1-2
CDR3nt: TGTGCCAGCAGTGAAGTCCCCAGGTCAGCCTCTGGAAACACCATATATTTT; CDR3aa: CASSEVPRSASGNTIYF; abundance: -; v_gene: TRBV2; d_gene: -; j_gene: TRBJ1-3
CDR3nt: TGTGCCATCAGTGATCCTATAGTCTCTGGAAACACCATATATTTT; CDR3aa: CAISDPIVSGNTIYF; abundance: -; v_gene: TRBV10-3; d_gene: -; j_gene: TRBJ1-3
CDR3nt: TGTGCCAGCAGCTTGGTGGCTAGCGGATACACAGATACGCAGTATTTT; CDR3aa: CASSLVASGYTDTQYF; abundance: -; v_gene: TRBV5-6; d_gene: TRBD2; j_gene: TRBJ2-3
CDR3nt: TGTGCCAGCAGCTTAGTCGGGGGTTGGGAGACCCAGTACTTC; CDR3aa: CASSLVGGWETQYF; abundance: -; v_gene: TRBV5-4; d_gene: -; j_gene: TRBJ2-5